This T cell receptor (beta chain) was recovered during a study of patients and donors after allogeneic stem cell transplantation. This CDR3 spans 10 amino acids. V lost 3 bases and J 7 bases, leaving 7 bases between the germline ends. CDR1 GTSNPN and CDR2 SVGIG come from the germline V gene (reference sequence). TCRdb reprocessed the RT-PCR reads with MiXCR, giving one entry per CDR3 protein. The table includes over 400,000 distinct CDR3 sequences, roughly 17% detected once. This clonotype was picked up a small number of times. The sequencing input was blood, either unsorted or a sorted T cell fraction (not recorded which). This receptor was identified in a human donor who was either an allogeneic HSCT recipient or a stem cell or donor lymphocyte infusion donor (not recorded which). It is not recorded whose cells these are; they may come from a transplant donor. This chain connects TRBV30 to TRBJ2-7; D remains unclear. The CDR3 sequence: CAWRAVEQYF. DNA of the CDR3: TGTGCCTGGAGGGCAGTTGAGCAGTACTTC. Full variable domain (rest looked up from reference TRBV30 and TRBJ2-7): SQTIHQWPATLVQPVGSPLSLECTVEGTSNPNLYWYRQAAGRGLQLLFYSVGIGQISSEVPQNLSASRPQDRQFILSSKKLLLSDSGFYLCAWRAVEQYFGPGTRLTVT.